This T cell receptor (beta chain) was profiled in a study of blood T cell repertoires in COVID-19. CDR1 is LNHDA and CDR2 is SQIVND in the germline V gene (reference sequence). V dropped 4 bases and J dropped 4; count of bases not matched to a gene: 15. The CDR3 has 17 amino acids. In the original analysis: Estimated nucleated cell counts came from reference gene primer amplification. Generated by immunoSEQ multiplex PCR, the TCRdb table keeps only in-frame clones and is missing some. That table is the source of V, J and clone size, and D and trimming were worked out from the DNA. The table lists around 270,000 clones, around four fifths of them singletons.

The receptor was derived from a man aged 55 to 70 with acute or convalescent COVID-19. What was sequenced was peripheral blood. V gene TRBV19 combines with J gene TRBJ1-2; TRBD1 matches 7 bases. The CDR3 loop reads CASSTTGTPGAIYGYTF. CDR3 nucleotide sequence: TGTGCCAGTAGTACGACAGGGACGCCGGGCGCAATCTATGGCTACACCTTC.